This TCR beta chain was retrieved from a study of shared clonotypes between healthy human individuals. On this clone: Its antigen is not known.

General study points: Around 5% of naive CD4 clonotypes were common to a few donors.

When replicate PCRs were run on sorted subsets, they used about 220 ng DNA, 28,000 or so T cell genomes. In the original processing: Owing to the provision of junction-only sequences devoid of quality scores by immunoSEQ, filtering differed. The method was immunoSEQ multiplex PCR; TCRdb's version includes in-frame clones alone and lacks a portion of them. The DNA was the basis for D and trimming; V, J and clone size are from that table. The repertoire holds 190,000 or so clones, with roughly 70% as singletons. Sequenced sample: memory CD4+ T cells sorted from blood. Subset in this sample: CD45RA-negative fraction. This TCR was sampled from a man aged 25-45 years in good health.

The CDR3 nucleotides are TGTGCCAGCAGCTTGGTAGCGAGCAATGAGCAGTTCTTC. This codes for CASSLVASNEQFF. The gene calls are TRBV11-3 and TRBJ2-1; tentative D call: TRBD2 (5 bases). The CDR3 totals 13 residues. The germline gives CDR1 SGHNT, CDR2 YENEEA. The V gene lost 3 bases and the J gene lost 6 bases, with 9 bases spanning the gap.